This TCR beta chain emerged from a study of blood T cells in healthy people across ages. Together with a sample-barcoded 5' primer, a J-beta primer mix was included in a second PCR lasting roughly 7 to 11 cycles. MiXCR, run by TCRdb on the 5' RACE reads, gives a single entry per CDR3 protein. The sample lists more than 900,000 distinct CDR3 sequences, just under 30% seen once, with roughly 10% in the top ten. This clonotype was seen at least ten times. Each donor's blood draw was roughly 9.5 milliliters of peripheral blood. Samples had at least 7 million PBMCs isolated from them. This sample was shared with a second study, whose subject was T cells of mothers and their children. That work adds: Every mother supplied over 8 million TCR beta CDR3 reads and every child a few million. Biologically related mothers and children overlapped slightly more than unrelated pairs, a non-significant difference.

This sequence was found in a woman in her thirties or forties in good health. Sequenced: blood.

CDR3: CASSARRRASTDTQYF. In DNA form, the CDR3 reads TGTGCCAGCAGTGCCCGCCGTAGGGCTAGCACAGATACGCAGTATTTT. The chain employs TRBV28 and TRBJ2-3, with unresolved D. Trimming cost V 5 bases and J 0 bases, with 15 bases left between them. The germline V gene encodes CDR1 MDHEN and CDR2 SYDVKM. This CDR3 is 16 amino acids long.